A selection of T cell receptor beta chains follows, all from one sample in a study of cytomegalovirus exposure and HLA in healthy donors. Here immunoSEQ multiplex PCR was the method, and the copy in TCRdb shows in-frame clones only, minus some. The repertoire holds roughly 120,000 clones, with approximately 83% as singletons. The sample taken for sequencing was PBMCs. Receptor source: a man aged 35 to 55 in good health and CMV-seronegative. CDR3s include the opening cysteine and the closing phenylalanine or tryptophan. Each record gives: clone size, V gene, CDR3 length, J gene, D gene, CDR3 protein, CDR3 DNA. D genes are given only for firm matches. Clone size, where shown, is once, few, many, or a class for clones that have expanded.

.,TRBV28,13,TRBJ1-6,.,CASSSSYNSPLHF,TGTGCCAGCTCGAGCTCCTATAATTCACCCCTCCACTTT
.,TRBV7-9,14,TRBJ1-2,TRBD1,CASSPGQADYGYTF,TGTGCCAGCAGCCCAGGACAGGCGGACTATGGCTACACCTTC
once,TRBV5-1,14,TRBJ1-5,.,CASSLQGGNQPQHF,TGCGCCAGCAGCTTACAGGGCGGCAATCAGCCCCAGCATTTT
.,TRBV28,13,TRBJ2-7,.,CASSLPSSYEQYF,TGTGCCAGCAGTCTACCAAGCTCCTACGAGCAGTACTTC
.,TRBV27,14,TRBJ2-7,TRBD1,CASSLGTGVYEQYF,TGTGCCAGCAGTTTAGGGACAGGGGTCTACGAGCAGTACTTC
.,TRBV2,13,TRBJ2-1,TRBD1,CASGTEAYNEQFF,TGTGCCAGCGGGACAGAGGCGTACAATGAGCAGTTCTTC
.,TRBV5-1,14,TRBJ1-3,.,CASSLGGTGNTIYF,TGCGCCAGCAGCTTGGGGGGGACAGGAAACACCATATATTTT
.,TRBV29-1,12,TRBJ1-2,.,CSVEGGVYGYTF,TGCAGCGTTGAAGGCGGGGTTTATGGCTACACCTTC
.,TRBV28,14,TRBJ1-1,.,CASSSPTENTEAFF,TGTGCCAGCAGTTCCCCGACAGAGAACACTGAAGCTTTCTTT
.,TRBV2,17,TRBJ1-2,TRBD1,CASSERGTGGVLLGYTF,TGTGCCAGCAGTGAAAGGGGAACAGGGGGGGTTCTACTGGGCTACACCTTC
.,TRBV30,13,TRBJ1-1,TRBD1,CAWSTQGTPEAFF,TGTGCCTGGAGTACACAGGGGACGCCTGAAGCTTTCTTT
.,TRBV29-1,15,TRBJ1-1,TRBD1,CSVVTGGKWDTEAFF,TGCAGCGTTGTCACAGGGGGCAAGTGGGACACTGAAGCTTTCTTT